A selection of T cell receptor beta chains follows, all from one sample in a study of graft-versus-host responses after intestinal transplantation. Clones were sequenced by immunoSEQ multiplex PCR, and TCRdb holds only the in-frame ones, with some missing. The sample records some 110,000 clones, around 90% being singletons. Their recognized antigens are unknown. Specimen: unstimulated CD4+ T cells sorted from spleen or lymph node cells, collected before transplant. Receptor source: a human donor who was the organ donor for an intestinal transplant. Each CDR3 is given with its conserved first and last residue. Fields, in order: CDR3 length, J gene, V gene, clone size, D gene, CDR3 protein, CDR3 DNA. The D gene is left open where the match is weak. Clone size is stated in some rows and not others, as once, few, many or a class when expanded.

cdr3_length: 15; j_call: TRBJ1-1; v_call: TRBV7-8; clone_size: .; d_call: TRBD1; cdr3_aa: CASRTRDSENTEAFF; cdr3_nt: TGTGCCAGCAGGACCAGGGACAGCGAGAACACTGAAGCTTTCTTT
cdr3_length: 11; j_call: TRBJ2-3; v_call: TRBV10-3; clone_size: .; d_call: .; cdr3_aa: CAISSTDTQYF; cdr3_nt: TGTGCCATCAGCAGCACAGATACGCAGTATTTT
cdr3_length: 16; j_call: TRBJ2-7; v_call: TRBV4-3; clone_size: .; d_call: TRBD2; cdr3_aa: CASSQEPAGGPYEQYF; cdr3_nt: TGCGCCAGCAGCCAAGAGCCAGCGGGAGGGCCCTACGAGCAGTACTTC
cdr3_length: 13; j_call: TRBJ2-5; v_call: TRBV6-1; clone_size: .; d_call: .; cdr3_aa: CASTQVPQGTQYF; cdr3_nt: TGTGCCAGCACCCAAGTCCCCCAGGGGACCCAGTACTTC
cdr3_length: 13; j_call: TRBJ1-3; v_call: TRBV2; clone_size: few; d_call: .; cdr3_aa: CASMYYSGNTIYF; cdr3_nt: TGTGCCAGCATGTACTACTCTGGAAACACCATATATTTT
cdr3_length: 15; j_call: TRBJ2-7; v_call: TRBV14; clone_size: .; d_call: TRBD2; cdr3_aa: CASSQGLAGGYEQYF; cdr3_nt: TGTGCCAGCAGCCAAGGACTAGCGGGAGGGTACGAGCAGTACTTC
cdr3_length: 14; j_call: TRBJ2-1; v_call: TRBV6-5; clone_size: .; d_call: TRBD2; cdr3_aa: CASSYSGRDNEQFF; cdr3_nt: TGTGCCAGCAGTTACAGCGGGAGGGATAATGAGCAGTTCTTC
cdr3_length: 16; j_call: TRBJ1-3; v_call: TRBV30; clone_size: .; d_call: .; cdr3_aa: CAWSVRGVGYKNTIYF; cdr3_nt: TGTGCCTGGAGTGTACGGGGGGTCGGATATAAAAACACCATATATTTT
cdr3_length: 14; j_call: TRBJ2-3; v_call: TRBV28; clone_size: .; d_call: .; cdr3_aa: CASSLAGTTDTQYF; cdr3_nt: TGTGCCAGCAGTTTAGCGGGTACCACAGATACGCAGTATTTT
cdr3_length: 14; j_call: TRBJ2-7; v_call: TRBV6-5; clone_size: .; d_call: TRBD1; cdr3_aa: CASRGTAGSYEQYF; cdr3_nt: TGTGCCAGCAGGGGGACAGCCGGCTCCTACGAGCAGTACTTC
cdr3_length: 15; j_call: TRBJ2-2; v_call: TRBV5-1; clone_size: .; d_call: TRBD1; cdr3_aa: CASSPRDSYTGELFF; cdr3_nt: TGCGCCAGCAGCCCTCGGGACAGCTACACCGGGGAGCTGTTTTTT
cdr3_length: 13; j_call: TRBJ2-5; v_call: TRBV7-2; clone_size: .; d_call: .; cdr3_aa: CASSLGNRRDQYF; cdr3_nt: TGTGCCAGCAGCTTAGGGAACAGGAGGGACCAGTACTTC
cdr3_length: 12; j_call: TRBJ1-1; v_call: TRBV6-6; clone_size: few; d_call: .; cdr3_aa: CATRQASSEAFF; cdr3_nt: TGTGCCACCCGACAGGCGTCATCTGAAGCTTTCTTT
cdr3_length: 12; j_call: TRBJ2-7; v_call: TRBV5-6; clone_size: .; d_call: .; cdr3_aa: CASSLDRYEQYF; cdr3_nt: TGTGCCAGCAGCTTGGACAGGTACGAGCAGTACTTC
cdr3_length: 17; j_call: TRBJ2-5; v_call: TRBV7-9; clone_size: once; d_call: .; cdr3_aa: CASSFWVGDPIRETQYF; cdr3_nt: TGTGCCAGCAGCTTTTGGGTGGGGGACCCCATACGAGAGACCCAGTACTTC
cdr3_length: 14; j_call: TRBJ2-2; v_call: TRBV5-5; clone_size: .; d_call: .; cdr3_aa: CASMMRWSTGELFF; cdr3_nt: TGTGCCAGCATGATGAGATGGAGCACCGGGGAGCTGTTTTTT
cdr3_length: 14; j_call: TRBJ1-1; v_call: TRBV6-6; clone_size: .; d_call: .; cdr3_aa: CASHFDRMNTEAFF; cdr3_nt: TGTGCCAGCCATTTCGACCGCATGAACACTGAAGCTTTCTTT
cdr3_length: 17; j_call: TRBJ2-2; v_call: TRBV11-3; clone_size: .; d_call: .; cdr3_aa: CASSLGASVANTGELFF; cdr3_nt: TGTGCCAGCAGCTTAGGGGCTAGCGTAGCGAACACCGGGGAGCTGTTTTTT
cdr3_length: 11; j_call: TRBJ1-2; v_call: TRBV29-1; clone_size: .; d_call: .; cdr3_aa: CSAHGGAGYTF; cdr3_nt: TGCAGCGCACACGGGGGGGCCGGCTACACCTTC
cdr3_length: 15; j_call: TRBJ1-3; v_call: TRBV7-2; clone_size: .; d_call: .; cdr3_aa: CASSPSRGSGNTIYF; cdr3_nt: TGTGCGAGCAGCCCAAGTAGGGGTTCTGGAAACACCATATATTTT
cdr3_length: 14; j_call: TRBJ1-1; v_call: TRBV6-1; clone_size: .; d_call: .; cdr3_aa: CASIQGVLGTEAFF; cdr3_nt: TGTGCCAGCATACAGGGCGTATTAGGCACTGAAGCTTTCTTT
cdr3_length: 17; j_call: TRBJ2-1; v_call: TRBV10-3; clone_size: .; d_call: TRBD1; cdr3_aa: CAISGPPGQGINNEQFF; cdr3_nt: TGTGCCATCAGTGGCCCTCCGGGACAGGGTATTAACAATGAGCAGTTCTTC
cdr3_length: 14; j_call: TRBJ2-1; v_call: TRBV29-1; clone_size: .; d_call: TRBD2; cdr3_aa: CSVEQREPYNEQFF; cdr3_nt: TGCAGCGTTGAACAGCGGGAGCCCTACAATGAGCAGTTCTTC
cdr3_length: 16; j_call: TRBJ2-1; v_call: TRBV14; clone_size: .; d_call: .; cdr3_aa: CASSQDSLDIGNEQFF; cdr3_nt: TGTGCCAGCAGCCAAGATTCACTAGACATTGGGAATGAGCAGTTCTTC
cdr3_length: 15; j_call: TRBJ2-5; v_call: TRBV25-1; clone_size: .; d_call: .; cdr3_aa: CASSEYSGDQETQYF; cdr3_nt: TGTGCCAGCAGTGAATATTCTGGGGACCAAGAGACCCAGTACTTC
cdr3_length: 14; j_call: TRBJ2-7; v_call: TRBV6-1; clone_size: few; d_call: .; cdr3_aa: CASSVDRVAGEQYF; cdr3_nt: TGTGCCAGCAGTGTCGACAGGGTGGCGGGGGAGCAGTACTTC
cdr3_length: 16; j_call: TRBJ2-1; v_call: TRBV4-2; clone_size: .; d_call: .; cdr3_aa: CASSQAGDSSYNEQFF; cdr3_nt: TGTGCCAGCAGCCAAGCGGGGGACAGCTCCTACAATGAGCAGTTCTTC
cdr3_length: 15; j_call: TRBJ2-3; v_call: TRBV6-5; clone_size: .; d_call: TRBD2; cdr3_aa: CASTVTSGRTDTQYF; cdr3_nt: TGTGCCAGCACCGTAACTAGCGGGCGCACAGATACGCAGTATTTT
cdr3_length: 13; j_call: TRBJ2-7; v_call: TRBV13; clone_size: .; d_call: .; cdr3_aa: CASSPLTDYEQYF; cdr3_nt: TGTGCCAGCAGCCCCTTGACAGACTACGAGCAGTACTTC
cdr3_length: 11; j_call: TRBJ2-3; v_call: TRBV7-6; clone_size: .; d_call: .; cdr3_aa: CASSFADTQYF; cdr3_nt: TGTGCCAGCAGCTTCGCAGATACGCAGTATTTT
cdr3_length: 13; j_call: TRBJ2-3; v_call: TRBV6-6; clone_size: .; d_call: .; cdr3_aa: CASSAYLPDTQYF; cdr3_nt: TGTGCCAGCAGCGCCTATCTCCCAGATACGCAGTATTTT
cdr3_length: 15; j_call: TRBJ1-3; v_call: TRBV7-6; clone_size: few; d_call: .; cdr3_aa: CASSLGRAPGNTIYF; cdr3_nt: TGTGCCAGCAGCTTAGGAAGGGCCCCTGGAAACACCATATATTTT
cdr3_length: 13; j_call: TRBJ2-7; v_call: TRBV4-3; clone_size: .; d_call: TRBD1; cdr3_aa: CASSLHRGNEQYF; cdr3_nt: TGCGCCAGCAGCCTTCACAGGGGGAACGAGCAGTACTTC
cdr3_length: 15; j_call: TRBJ1-1; v_call: TRBV7-2; clone_size: .; d_call: TRBD1; cdr3_aa: CASSYRGQMNTEAFF; cdr3_nt: TGTGCCAGCAGCTACAGGGGCCAGATGAACACTGAAGCTTTCTTT
cdr3_length: 14; j_call: TRBJ2-5; v_call: TRBV28; clone_size: .; d_call: TRBD1; cdr3_aa: CASSLTGMRETQYF; cdr3_nt: TGTGCCAGCAGTTTGACAGGGATGAGGGAGACCCAGTACTTC
cdr3_length: 15; j_call: TRBJ2-1; v_call: TRBV7-2; clone_size: .; d_call: TRBD1; cdr3_aa: CASSPGQGPYNEQFF; cdr3_nt: TGTGCCAGCAGCCCGGGACAGGGTCCCTACAATGAGCAGTTCTTC
cdr3_length: 15; j_call: TRBJ1-5; v_call: TRBV6-5; clone_size: .; d_call: TRBD1; cdr3_aa: CASRHTGAPNQPQHF; cdr3_nt: TGTGCCAGCAGACACACAGGGGCACCCAATCAGCCCCAGCATTTT
cdr3_length: 14; j_call: TRBJ2-7; v_call: TRBV6-5; clone_size: .; d_call: .; cdr3_aa: CASSDRTVAYEQYF; cdr3_nt: TGTGCCAGCAGTGATCGGACAGTGGCCTACGAGCAGTACTTC
cdr3_length: 14; j_call: TRBJ2-3; v_call: TRBV10-3; clone_size: few; d_call: .; cdr3_aa: CAISEGQDTDTQYF; cdr3_nt: TGTGCCATCAGTGAAGGGCAGGACACAGATACGCAGTATTTT
cdr3_length: 15; j_call: TRBJ2-1; v_call: TRBV2; clone_size: .; d_call: .; cdr3_aa: CASISLGPSYNEQFF; cdr3_nt: TGTGCCAGCATCTCCTTGGGTCCGAGCTACAATGAGCAGTTCTTC
cdr3_length: 16; j_call: TRBJ2-1; v_call: TRBV9; clone_size: .; d_call: .; cdr3_aa: CASSVAGAGGHNEQFF; cdr3_nt: TGTGCCAGCAGCGTAGCTGGAGCAGGAGGCCACAATGAGCAGTTCTTC
cdr3_length: 11; j_call: TRBJ2-7; v_call: TRBV2; clone_size: .; d_call: .; cdr3_aa: CASGRGNEQYF; cdr3_nt: TGTGCCAGCGGACGAGGCAACGAGCAGTACTTC